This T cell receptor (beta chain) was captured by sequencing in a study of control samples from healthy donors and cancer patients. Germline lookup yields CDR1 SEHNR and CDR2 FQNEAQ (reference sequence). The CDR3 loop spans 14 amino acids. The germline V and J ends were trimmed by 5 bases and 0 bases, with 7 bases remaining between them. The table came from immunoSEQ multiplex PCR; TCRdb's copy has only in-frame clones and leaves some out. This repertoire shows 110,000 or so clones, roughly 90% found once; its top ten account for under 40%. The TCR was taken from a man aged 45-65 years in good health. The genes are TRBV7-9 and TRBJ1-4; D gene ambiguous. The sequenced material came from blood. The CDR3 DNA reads TGTGCCAGCAGCAACAGTGCAACTAATGAAAAACTGTTTTTT. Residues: CASSNSATNEKLFF.